This T cell receptor (beta chain) was identified in a study of identical twins. Study outcomes and limitations: Donors were not followed over many years; analysis was cross-sectional. Insertion counts were lower in abundant cord blood beta clonotypes, a trend that memory repertoires did not show.

This clonotype was seen repeatedly, ten times or more. What it binds is unknown. A universal primer site came from template switching; cDNA carried unique molecular identifiers. One entry per CDR3 protein, called by TCRdb with MiXCR from the 5' RACE reads. The repertoire has a few hundred thousand distinct CDR3 sequences, roughly 9.9% of them found once; the top ten carry around 3.2%. Another study also made use of these data, one on yellow fever vaccine responses in identical twins.

The origin of this receptor is a woman aged 18-29 years in good health. Material for sequencing was PBMCs.

CDR3 in DNA: TGTGCCAGCAGTTTAGGGGGGGAAACTGAAGCTTTCTTT. This sequence encodes CASSLGGETEAFF. The V call is TRBV12-3 or TRBV12-4, the J call TRBJ1-1; possible D gene TRBD1, 5 bases. Trimming shortened V by 1 base and J by 5 bases, and 8 bases separated the two germline ends. The CDR3 has 13 residues.